This TCR beta chain came from a study of T cell responses to AZD1222 COVID-19 vaccine. Study results and caveats: Along spike, vaccine-associated CD4 TCRs were found throughout, with dominance at 160-218 and 743-854.

V lost 6 bases, J lost 4 bases, and 15 bases lay in between. The CDR3 length is 13 residues. Germline loops: CDR1 SQVTM, CDR2 ANQGSEA. The data were produced by immunoSEQ multiplex PCR, yet TCRdb's version contains in-frame clones alone and is incomplete. Among 95,000 to 150,000 clones listed, approximately 89% were seen once. Concerning this clone: The antigen remains undetermined.

The V gene is TRBV29-1, the J gene TRBJ1-1; a weak D match, TRBD1 (5 bases). The input for sequencing was peripheral blood, taken 28 days after the second AZD1222 dose. This TCR derives from an adult who received the AZD1222 COVID-19 vaccine. Here the CDR3 DNA reads TGCAGCGTCCAACCGGGGCTGGGCACTGAAGCTTTCTTT. Translated: CSVQPGLGTEAFF.